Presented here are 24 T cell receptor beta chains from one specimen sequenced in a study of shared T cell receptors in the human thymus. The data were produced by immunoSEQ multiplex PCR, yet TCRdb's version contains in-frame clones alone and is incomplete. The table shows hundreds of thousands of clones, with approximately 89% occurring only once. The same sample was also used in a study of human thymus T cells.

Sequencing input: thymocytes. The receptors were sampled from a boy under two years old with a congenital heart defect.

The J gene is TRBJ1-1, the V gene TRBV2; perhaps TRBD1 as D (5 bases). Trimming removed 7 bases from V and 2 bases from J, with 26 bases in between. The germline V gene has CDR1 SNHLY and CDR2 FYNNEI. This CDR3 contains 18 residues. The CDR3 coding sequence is TGTGCCAGCATTCACCCTGGGGACTCCGTTTGTAGAAACACTGAAGCTTTCTTT. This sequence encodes CASIHPGDSVCRNTEAFF.

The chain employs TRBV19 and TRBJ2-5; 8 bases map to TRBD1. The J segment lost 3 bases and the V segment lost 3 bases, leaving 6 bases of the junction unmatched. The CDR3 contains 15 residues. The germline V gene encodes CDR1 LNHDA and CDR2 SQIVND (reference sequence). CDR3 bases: TGTGCCAGTAGTATCGGTAGGACAGGGAAAGAGACCCAGTACTTC. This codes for CASSIGRTGKETQYF.

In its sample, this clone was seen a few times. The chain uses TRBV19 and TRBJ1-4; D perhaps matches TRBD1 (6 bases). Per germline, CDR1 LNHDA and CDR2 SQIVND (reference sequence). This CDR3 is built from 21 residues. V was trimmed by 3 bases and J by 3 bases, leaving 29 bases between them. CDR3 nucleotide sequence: TGTGCCAGTAGTATTTTTGCTGGGGCCTTGAACAGGGCCAAACCTAATGAAAAACTGTTTTTT. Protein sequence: CASSIFAGALNRAKPNEKLFF.

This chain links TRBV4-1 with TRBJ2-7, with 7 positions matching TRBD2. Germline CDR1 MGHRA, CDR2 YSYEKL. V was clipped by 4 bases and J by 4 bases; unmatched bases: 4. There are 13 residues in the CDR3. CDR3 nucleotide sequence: TGCGCCAGCAGCCGCAAACTAGCGTACGAGCAGTACTTC. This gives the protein CASSRKLAYEQYF.

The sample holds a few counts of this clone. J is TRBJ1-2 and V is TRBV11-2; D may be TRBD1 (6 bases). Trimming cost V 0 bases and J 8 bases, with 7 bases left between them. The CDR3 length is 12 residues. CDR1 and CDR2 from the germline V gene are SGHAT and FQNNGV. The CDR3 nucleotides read TGTGCCAGCAGCTTAGATGGGGGCGGCTACACCTTC. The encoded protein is CASSLDGGGYTF.

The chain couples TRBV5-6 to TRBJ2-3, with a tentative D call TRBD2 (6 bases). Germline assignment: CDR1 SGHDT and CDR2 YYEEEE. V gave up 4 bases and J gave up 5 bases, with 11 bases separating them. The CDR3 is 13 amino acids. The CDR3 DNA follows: TGTGCCAGCAGCCGACTAGTCGTAGATACGCAGTATTTT. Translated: CASSRLVVDTQYF.

CDR3 residues: CASSLGTGVSEAFF. The CDR3 nucleotides are TGTGCCAGCAGCTTAGGGACAGGGGTCTCTGAAGCTTTCTTT. The chain couples TRBV5-8 to TRBJ1-1, with TRBD1 matching over 10 bases. Trimming removed 2 bases from V and 6 bases from J; junction bases left unmatched: 4. CDR1 and CDR2 (germline): SGHTS, YDEGEE. This CDR3 is 14 amino acids long.

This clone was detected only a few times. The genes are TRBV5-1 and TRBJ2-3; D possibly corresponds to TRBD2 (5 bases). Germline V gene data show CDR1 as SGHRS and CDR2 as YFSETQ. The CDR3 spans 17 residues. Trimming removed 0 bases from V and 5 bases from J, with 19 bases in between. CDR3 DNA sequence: TGCGCCAGCAGCTTGGCAAAGGTTAAGGGAGAGGAAGATACGCAGTATTTT. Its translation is CASSLAKVKGEEDTQYF.

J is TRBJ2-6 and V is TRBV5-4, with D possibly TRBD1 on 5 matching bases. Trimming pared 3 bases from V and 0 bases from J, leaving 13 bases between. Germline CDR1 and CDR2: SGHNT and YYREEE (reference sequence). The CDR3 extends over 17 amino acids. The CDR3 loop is CASSYRQFLSGANVLTF. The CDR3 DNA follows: TGTGCCAGCAGCTATCGACAGTTTCTCTCTGGGGCCAACGTCCTGACTTTC.

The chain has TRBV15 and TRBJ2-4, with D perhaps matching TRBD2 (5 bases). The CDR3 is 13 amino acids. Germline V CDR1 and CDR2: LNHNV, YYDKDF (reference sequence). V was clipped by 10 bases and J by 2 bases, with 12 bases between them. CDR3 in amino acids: CAILEGTKNIQYF. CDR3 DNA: TGTGCCATACTCGAGGGAACCAAAAACATTCAGTACTTC. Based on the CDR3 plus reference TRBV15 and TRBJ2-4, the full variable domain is DAMVIQNPRYQVTQFGKPVTLSCSQTLNHNVMYWYQQKSSQAPKLLFHYYDKDFNNEADTPDNFQSRRPNTSFCFLDIRSPGLGDTAMYLCAILEGTKNIQYFGAGTRLSVL.

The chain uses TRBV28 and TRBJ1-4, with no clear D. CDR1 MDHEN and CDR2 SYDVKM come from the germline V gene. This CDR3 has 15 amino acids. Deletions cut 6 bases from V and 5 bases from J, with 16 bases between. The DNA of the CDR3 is TGTGCCAGCAGAAGAGCCCGGGGAGTGAATGAAAAACTGTTTTTT. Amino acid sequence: CASRRARGVNEKLFF.

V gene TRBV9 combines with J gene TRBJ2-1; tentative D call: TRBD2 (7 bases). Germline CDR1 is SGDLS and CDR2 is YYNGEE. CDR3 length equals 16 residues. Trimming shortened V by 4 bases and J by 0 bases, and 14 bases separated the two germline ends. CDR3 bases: TGTGCCAGCAGCCCTCTAGGGGGGGGCTCCTACAATGAGCAGTTCTTC. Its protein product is CASSPLGGGSYNEQFF.

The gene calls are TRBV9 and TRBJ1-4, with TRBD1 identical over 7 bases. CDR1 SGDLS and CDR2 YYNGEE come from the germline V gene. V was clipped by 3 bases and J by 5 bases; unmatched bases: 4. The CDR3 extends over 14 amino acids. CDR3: CASSDRDSNEKLFF. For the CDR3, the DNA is TGTGCCAGCAGCGACCGGGACAGCAATGAAAAACTGTTTTTT. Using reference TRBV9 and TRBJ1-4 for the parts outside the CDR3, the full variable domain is DSGVTQTPKHLITATGQRVTLRCSPRSGDLSVYWYQQSLDQGLQFLIQYYNGEERAKGNILERFSAQQFPDLHSELNLSSLELGDSALYFCASSDRDSNEKLFFGSGTQLSVL.

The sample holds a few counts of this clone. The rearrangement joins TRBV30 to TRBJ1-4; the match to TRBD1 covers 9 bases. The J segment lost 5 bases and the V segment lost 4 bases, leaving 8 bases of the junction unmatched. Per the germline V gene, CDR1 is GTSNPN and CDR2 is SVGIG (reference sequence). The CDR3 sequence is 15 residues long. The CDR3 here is CAWKSSGTGNEKLFF. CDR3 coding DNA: TGTGCCTGGAAAAGTTCCGGGACAGGGAATGAAAAACTGTTTTTT.

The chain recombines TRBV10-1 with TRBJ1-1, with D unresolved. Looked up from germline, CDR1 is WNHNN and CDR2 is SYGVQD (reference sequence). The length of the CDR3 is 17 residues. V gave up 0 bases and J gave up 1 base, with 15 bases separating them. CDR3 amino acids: CASSESSDPAGNTEAFF. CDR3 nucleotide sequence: TGCGCCAGCAGTGAGTCGAGTGATCCCGCAGGGAACACTGAAGCTTTCTTT.

CDR3 protein: CASSFSGGLTDTQYF. As DNA, the CDR3 is TGTGCCAGCAGTTTTTCGGGGGGCCTCACAGATACGCAGTATTTT. The chain carries TRBV28 and TRBJ2-3; D may be TRBD2 (7 bases). CDR3 length: 15 amino acids. Trimming shortened V by 3 bases and J by 2 bases, and 12 bases separated the two germline ends. The V gene's germline CDR1 is MDHEN and CDR2 SYDVKM.

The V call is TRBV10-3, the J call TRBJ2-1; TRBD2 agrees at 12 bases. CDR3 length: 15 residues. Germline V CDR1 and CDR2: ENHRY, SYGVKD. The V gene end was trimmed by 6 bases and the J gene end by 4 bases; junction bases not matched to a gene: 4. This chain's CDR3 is CAIRKLAGGYNEQFF. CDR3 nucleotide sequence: TGTGCCATCAGGAAACTAGCGGGGGGTTACAATGAGCAGTTCTTC.

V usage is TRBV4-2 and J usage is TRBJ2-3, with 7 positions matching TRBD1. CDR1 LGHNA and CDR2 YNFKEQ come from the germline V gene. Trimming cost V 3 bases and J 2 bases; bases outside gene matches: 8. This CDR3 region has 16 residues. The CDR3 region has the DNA TGTGCCAGCAGCCACCTGACAGGGCCCCTCACAGATACGCAGTATTTT. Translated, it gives CASSHLTGPLTDTQYF.

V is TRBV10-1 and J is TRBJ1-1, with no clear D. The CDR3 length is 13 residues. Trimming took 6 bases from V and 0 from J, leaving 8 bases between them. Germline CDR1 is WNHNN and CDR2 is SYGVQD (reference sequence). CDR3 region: CASRGDMNTEAFF. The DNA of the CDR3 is TGCGCCAGCAGGGGCGATATGAACACTGAAGCTTTCTTT.

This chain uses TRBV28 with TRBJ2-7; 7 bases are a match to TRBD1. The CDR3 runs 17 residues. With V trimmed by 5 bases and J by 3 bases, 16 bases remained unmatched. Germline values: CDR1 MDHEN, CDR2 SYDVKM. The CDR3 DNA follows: TGTGCCAGCAGTATTTTATTTTGGACAGGCCTATACTACGAGCAGTACTTC. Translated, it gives CASSILFWTGLYYEQYF.

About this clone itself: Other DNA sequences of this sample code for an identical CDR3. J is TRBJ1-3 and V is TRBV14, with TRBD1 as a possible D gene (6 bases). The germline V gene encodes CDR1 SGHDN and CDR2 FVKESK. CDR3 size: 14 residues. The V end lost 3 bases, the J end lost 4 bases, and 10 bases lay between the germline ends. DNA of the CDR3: TGTGCCAGCAGCCAGGGGGGGCTCGGAAACACCATATATTTT. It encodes CASSQGGLGNTIYF.

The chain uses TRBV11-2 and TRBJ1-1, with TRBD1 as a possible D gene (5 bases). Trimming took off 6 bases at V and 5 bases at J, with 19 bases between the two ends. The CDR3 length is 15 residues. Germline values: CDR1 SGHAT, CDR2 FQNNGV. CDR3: CASREIGGKGTEAFF. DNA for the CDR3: TGTGCCAGCAGAGAAATCGGGGGAAAGGGGACTGAAGCTTTCTTT. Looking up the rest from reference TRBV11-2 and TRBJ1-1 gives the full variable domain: EAGVAQSPRYKIIEKRQSVAFWCNPISGHATLYWYQQILGQGPKLLIQFQNNGVVDDSQLPKDRFSAERLKGVDSTLKIQPAKLEDSAVYLCASREIGGKGTEAFFGQGTRLTVV.

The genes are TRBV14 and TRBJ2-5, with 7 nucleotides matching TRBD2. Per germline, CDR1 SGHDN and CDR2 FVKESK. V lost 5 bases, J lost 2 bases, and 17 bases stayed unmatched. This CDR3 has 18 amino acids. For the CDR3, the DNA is TGTGCCAGCAGCAACGGGGACTATAGAGGTCCCATACAAGAGACCCAGTACTTC. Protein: CASSNGDYRGPIQETQYF.

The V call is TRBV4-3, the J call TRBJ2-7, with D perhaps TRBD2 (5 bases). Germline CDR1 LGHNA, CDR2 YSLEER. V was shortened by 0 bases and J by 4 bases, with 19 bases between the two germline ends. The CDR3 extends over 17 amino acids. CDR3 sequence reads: CASSQERGEAVQYEQYF. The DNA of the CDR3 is TGCGCCAGCAGCCAAGAACGAGGTGAAGCGGTTCAGTACGAGCAGTACTTC.